Reported below is one T cell receptor beta chain. Its matching antigen is unknown. The data originate from a study of T cell responses to AZD1222 COVID-19 vaccine. Study-wide points: As reported, nearly half of all spike-specific TCRs target variant regions that are unmutated. Donors skewed white British and female; clonal diversity was possibly underestimated. Only a handful of people who got AZD1222 tested seropositive at baseline.

The germline V and J ends were trimmed by 6 bases and 0 bases, with 17 bases remaining between them. The CDR3 contains 17 residues. Germline V gives CDR1 ENHRY, CDR2 SYGVKD. The protocol was immunoSEQ multiplex PCR, while the TCRdb copy is restricted to in-frame clones and leaves out a portion. The sample lists more than 70,000 clones; around 93% were seen once. Second-dose recipients at about 4 or about 12 weeks were treated as one pooled group. The sequenced sample was peripheral blood, obtained 28 days after the second AZD1222 dose. The TCR was taken from an adult who received the AZD1222 COVID-19 vaccine. The gene calls are TRBV10-3 and TRBJ2-2; D is possibly TRBD2 (6 bases). CDR3 sequence: CAISPGTHLANTGELFF. The DNA of the CDR3 is TGTGCCATCAGCCCCGGGACTCACCTAGCGAACACCGGGGAGCTGTTTTTT.